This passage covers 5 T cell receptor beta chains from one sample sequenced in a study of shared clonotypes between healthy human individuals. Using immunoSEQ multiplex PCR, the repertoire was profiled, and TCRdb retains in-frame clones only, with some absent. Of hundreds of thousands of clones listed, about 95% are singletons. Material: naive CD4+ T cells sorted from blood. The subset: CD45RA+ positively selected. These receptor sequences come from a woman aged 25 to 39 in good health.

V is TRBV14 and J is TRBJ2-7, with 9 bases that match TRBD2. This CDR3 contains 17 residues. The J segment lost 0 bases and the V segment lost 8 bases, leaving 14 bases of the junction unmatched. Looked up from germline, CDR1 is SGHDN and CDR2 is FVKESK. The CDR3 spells CASSGTSSSKSSYEQYF. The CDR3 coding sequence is TGTGCCAGCTCCGGGACTAGCTCCTCGAAAAGCTCCTACGAGCAGTACTTC.

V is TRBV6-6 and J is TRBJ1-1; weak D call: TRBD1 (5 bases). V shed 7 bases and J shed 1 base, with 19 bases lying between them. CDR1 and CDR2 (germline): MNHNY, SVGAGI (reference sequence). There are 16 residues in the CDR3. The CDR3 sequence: CASTKIAGIANTEAFF. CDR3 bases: TGTGCCAGCACTAAAATCGCAGGGATAGCGAACACTGAAGCTTTCTTT.

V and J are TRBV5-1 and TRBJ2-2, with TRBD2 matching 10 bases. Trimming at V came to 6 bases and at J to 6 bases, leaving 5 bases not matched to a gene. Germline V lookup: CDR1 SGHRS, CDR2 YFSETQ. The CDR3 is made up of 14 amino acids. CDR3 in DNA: TGCGCCAGCATTCCTAGCGGGAGTTCCGGGGAGCTGTTTTTT. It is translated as CASIPSGSSGELFF. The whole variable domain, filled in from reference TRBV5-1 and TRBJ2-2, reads KAGVTQTPRYLIKTRGQQVTLSCSPISGHRSVSWYQQTPGQGLQFLFEYFSETQRNKGNFPGRFSGRQFSNSRSEMNVSTLELGDSALYLCASIPSGSSGELFFGEGSRLTVL.

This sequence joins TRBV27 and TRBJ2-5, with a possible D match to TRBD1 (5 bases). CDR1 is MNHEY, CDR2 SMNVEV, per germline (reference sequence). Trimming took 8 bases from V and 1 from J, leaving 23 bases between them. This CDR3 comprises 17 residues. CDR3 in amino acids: CASFVPGLTARQETQYF. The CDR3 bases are TGTGCCAGCTTCGTTCCGGGTTTGACAGCCCGCCAAGAGACCCAGTACTTC.

The CDR3 sequence: CASSPGRSTDTQYF. In DNA, the CDR3 is TGTGCCAGCTCACCAGGCAGAAGCACAGATACGCAGTATTTT. The chain links TRBV18 to TRBJ2-3; D is unresolved. CDR1 is KGHSH, CDR2 LQKENI, per germline. There are 14 residues in the CDR3. With 2 bases removed from V and 0 bases from J, the gap between germline ends came to 6 bases.